This entry is about one T cell receptor (beta chain). The data were taken from a study of blood T cell repertoires in COVID-19. Here immunoSEQ multiplex PCR was the method, and the copy in TCRdb shows in-frame clones only, minus some. The sample lists 400,000 or so clones; around nine tenths were seen once. With 5 bases clipped from V and 4 bases from J, the junction kept 4 bases outside the gene matches. Germline V gene sequence: CDR1 MDHEN, CDR2 SYDVKM. The CDR3 contains 14 residues. Material: peripheral blood. This receptor was identified in a human donor in a cohort sampled during active COVID-19. The chain carries TRBV28 and TRBJ2-5; 10 positions match TRBD1. DNA of the CDR3: TGTGCCAGCAGTCACCGGGACAGGGGAGAGACCCAGTACTTC. Its protein is CASSHRDRGETQYF.